This TCR beta chain stems from a study of CD8 T cells in ankylosing spondylitis. Overall study findings and caveats: Made up of under ten highly homologous variants, a TCR beta motif appeared characteristic of ankylosing spondylitis blood. In synovial fluid and blood from reactive arthritis, some motif variants were previously reported. Disease-associated clones were CD8+ and fairly uncommon in peripheral blood. Disease-linked clones reportedly concentrated significantly in matched ankylosing spondylitis synovial fluid.

This clonotype has only a few counts. What it recognizes is unknown. CDR3 size: 16 residues. Trimming shortened V by 1 base and J by 4 bases, and 16 bases separated the two germline ends. Making the TCR beta libraries involved quantitative 5'-RACE with molecular barcodes. A single record per CDR3 protein comes from TCRdb applying MiXCR to the 5' RACE reads. The table shows roughly 700,000 distinct CDR3 sequences, with roughly 19% occurring only once. The chain recombines TRBV12-3 or TRBV12-4 with TRBJ1-2, with D possibly matching TRBD1 (5 bases). Sequenced sample: blood, either unsorted or a sorted T cell fraction (not recorded which). The sequence was collected from a male donor with ankylosing spondylitis. CDR3: CASSLVGAGPFYGYTF. In DNA, the CDR3 is TGTGCCAGCAGTTTAGTAGGGGCAGGACCGTTCTATGGCTACACCTTC.